This TCR beta chain stems from a study of T cell responses to AZD1222 COVID-19 vaccine. The assay was immunoSEQ multiplex PCR, and TCRdb's table has in-frame clones only and misses some. The sample shows 250,000 to 300,000 clones, 90% to 95% of them seen only once. Comments on this clone: Its antigen is not identified.

Study-level findings and limits: Baseline antibody screening turned up just six seropositive AZD1222 recipients. Spike as a whole was targeted by vaccine-associated CD4 TCRs, dominant at 160-218 and 743-854.

The CDR3 spans 13 residues. With 2 bases removed from V and 4 bases from J, the gap between germline ends came to 6 bases. CDR1 MNHEY and CDR2 SVGAGI come from the germline V gene. Sequences were derived from peripheral blood, sampled 28 days after the second AZD1222 dose. The TCR originated in an adult who received the AZD1222 COVID-19 vaccine. V usage is TRBV6-5 and J usage is TRBJ1-5; D unclear. For the CDR3, the DNA is TGTGCCAGCAGTTACGCCCGTAATCAGCCCCAGCATTTT. Translating it yields CASSYARNQPQHF.